This is a list of T cell receptor beta chains from one sample in a study of blood T cell repertoires in COVID-19. Libraries were prepared by immunoSEQ multiplex PCR; TCRdb keeps only in-frame clonotypes and omits some of them. The data show 75,000 to 100,000 clones, about 90% seen once. Source material: peripheral blood. Receptor source: a man aged 65-85 years with acute or convalescent COVID-19. The CDR3 runs from the conserved cysteine through the conserved F or W. The D gene is left open where the match is weak. A clone size is listed for some rows: how often the clone was seen (once, few, many), or a class if it is expanded.

v_gene	abundance	j_gene	d_gene	CDR3nt	CDR3aa
TRBV29-1	once	TRBJ2-1	NA	TGCAGCGTTGAGCGATACAATGAGCAGTTCTTC	CSVERYNEQFF
TRBV10-3	NA	TRBJ1-6	NA	TGTGCCATCGCAGACACCGATAATTCACCCCTCCACTTT	CAIADTDNSPLHF
TRBV7-9	NA	TRBJ2-1	NA	TGTGCCAGCAGCTTAGTTTGGCGGGGGCCCTACAATGAGCAGTTCTTC	CASSLVWRGPYNEQFF
TRBV7-9	NA	TRBJ1-4	TRBD1	TGTGCCAGCAGCAGGACAGGGCGCAGGGAAAAACTGTTTTTT	CASSRTGRREKLFF
TRBV6-6	NA	TRBJ1-2	NA	TGTGCCAGCAGTTACTCGAAGCTCGGAGACTATGGCTACACCTTC	CASSYSKLGDYGYTF
TRBV5-3	NA	TRBJ1-5	TRBD1	TGTGCCAGAAGCCACTGGGTACAGGGGGCTGTAATAACTAGCAATCAGCCCCAGCATTTT	CARSHWVQGAVITSNQPQHF
TRBV2	NA	TRBJ2-4	NA	TGTGCCAGCAGCTTAAGGCGGGCAGGTCTAGCCAAAAACATTCAGTACTTC	CASSLRRAGLAKNIQYF
TRBV19	NA	TRBJ2-2	NA	TGTGCCAGTAGTAGGGAAGGGGTGTCGTCCGGGGAGCTGTTTTTT	CASSREGVSSGELFF
TRBV7-9	NA	TRBJ2-3	TRBD2	TGTGCCAGCAGCCCCGGACTAGCGGGGGGAACAGATACGCAGTATTTT	CASSPGLAGGTDTQYF
TRBV19	NA	TRBJ1-1	NA	TGTGCCAGTAACGGGGTTGGGATCACTGAAGCTTTCTTT	CASNGVGITEAFF
TRBV4-1	NA	TRBJ1-5	TRBD1	TGCGCCAGCAGCCCACAGGGGTTCAGCCAGCCCCAGCATTTT	CASSPQGFSQPQHF
TRBV28	NA	TRBJ2-5	TRBD2	TGTGCCAGCAGTACTGGGGGGGTGGAGACCCAGTACTTC	CASSTGGVETQYF
TRBV5-5	NA	TRBJ1-1	TRBD1	TGTGCCAGCAGCACCCGACAGGGAGGTACTGAAGCTTTCTTT	CASSTRQGGTEAFF
TRBV27	NA	TRBJ1-6	TRBD1	TGTGCCAGCAGTTGGGACAGCTATAATTCACCCCTCCACTTT	CASSWDSYNSPLHF
TRBV30	NA	TRBJ1-2	NA	TGTGCCTGGACAGACTTTCTGTATGGCTACACCTTC	CAWTDFLYGYTF
TRBV12-3/TRBV12-4	NA	TRBJ2-7	NA	TGTGCCAGCAGTTTATCTGCCTACGAGCAGTACTTC	CASSLSAYEQYF
TRBV9	NA	TRBJ2-2	NA	TGTGCCAGCAGCGTACCTGGCGGGGCGAGCACCGGGGAGCTGTTTTTT	CASSVPGGASTGELFF
TRBV29-1	NA	TRBJ2-2	TRBD1	TGCAGCGTTGAAGGGGGACAGTCAAACACCGGGGAGCTGTTTTTT	CSVEGGQSNTGELFF
TRBV28	NA	TRBJ1-2	TRBD1	TGTGCCAGCAGTTACCCAGGGACAGGGGAAGGCTACACCTTC	CASSYPGTGEGYTF
TRBV28	NA	TRBJ2-7	TRBD1	TGTGCCAGCAGTTTTAGGGACAGGAAGACCTACGAGCAGTACTTC	CASSFRDRKTYEQYF
TRBV28	NA	TRBJ2-3	TRBD2	TGTGCCAGCAGTTTCATTGCGGGGGGCCGAGGAGATACGCAGTATTTT	CASSFIAGGRGDTQYF
TRBV6-1	NA	TRBJ1-6	NA	TGTGCCAGCAGTGAGATGGGGGCGAATTCACCCCTCCACTTT	CASSEMGANSPLHF
TRBV7-8	NA	TRBJ1-1	NA	TGTGCCAGCAGCTCCACCCCGGGACTCCCAAACACTGAAGCTTTCTTT	CASSSTPGLPNTEAFF
TRBV2	once	TRBJ1-5	NA	TGTGCCAGCAGTGAGCGACAGACGCATCAGCCCCAGCATTTT	CASSERQTHQPQHF
TRBV18	NA	TRBJ1-2	TRBD1	TGTGCCAGCTCCCTCCGGGACAGGCTCTATGGCTACACCTTC	CASSLRDRLYGYTF
TRBV19	once	TRBJ2-1	NA	TGTGCCAGTGGGATTAGCGACCGCTCCTACAATGAGCAGTTCTTC	CASGISDRSYNEQFF
TRBV7-8	NA	TRBJ2-3	TRBD1	TGTGCCAGCAGCGGTCCGGGACAGGGGTCTAGCACAGATACGCAGTATTTT	CASSGPGQGSSTDTQYF
TRBV5-1	NA	TRBJ1-2	TRBD1	TGCGCCAGCAGCTCCGCCCGGACAGGGGGGAACTATGGCTACACCTTC	CASSSARTGGNYGYTF
TRBV6-5	NA	TRBJ1-2	TRBD1	TGTGCCAGCAGTAGACAGGGTTATGGCTACACCTTC	CASSRQGYGYTF
TRBV29-1	NA	TRBJ1-2	NA	TGCAGCGTTGAAGGGCAGGGTTGGGGCTACACCTTC	CSVEGQGWGYTF
TRBV5-1	NA	TRBJ1-2	NA	TGCGCCAGCAGCTTCGGACAGTCCTCTACTGCCTATGGCTACACCTTC	CASSFGQSSTAYGYTF
TRBV3-1/TRBV3-2	NA	TRBJ1-1	NA	TGTGCCAGCAGCCAAGATGGGAGGGTTCTGATGAACACTGAAGCTTTCTTT	CASSQDGRVLMNTEAFF
TRBV5-1	once	TRBJ1-6	TRBD1	TGCGCCAGCAGCTATGGGACAGTCTATAATTCACCCCTCCACTTT	CASSYGTVYNSPLHF
TRBV2	NA	TRBJ1-2	NA	TGTGCCAGCAGTGAAGAAATGGGGCGCCGGGGCTACACCTTC	CASSEEMGRRGYTF
TRBV6-5	NA	TRBJ2-3	TRBD2	TGTGCCAGCAGTTACGGGGCTAGCGGGGAGCGGGAAACGCAGTATTTT	CASSYGASGERETQYF
TRBV2	NA	TRBJ1-6	TRBD1	TGTGCCAGCAGTAGACAGGGATATAATTCACCCCTCCACTTT	CASSRQGYNSPLHF
TRBV16	NA	TRBJ2-5	TRBD2	TGTGCCAGCAGCGGGCTAGCGGGGGTCCAAGAGACCCAGTACTTC	CASSGLAGVQETQYF
TRBV5-8	NA	TRBJ1-5	NA	TGTGCCAGCAGAAAAGCGGCTCTCAGCAATCAGCCCCAGCATTTT	CASRKAALSNQPQHF
TRBV4-2	NA	TRBJ1-2	NA	TGTGCCAGCAGCCAAGTTGAAGGACAGCACTATGGCTACACCTTC	CASSQVEGQHYGYTF
TRBV21-1	NA	TRBJ2-5	NA	TGTGCCAGCAGCTCCCTCGGGGAGACCCAGTACTTC	CASSSLGETQYF
TRBV2	NA	TRBJ2-3	TRBD2	TGTGCCAGCAGTATGGGACTAGCGGGGGACCTCGATACGCAGTATTTT	CASSMGLAGDLDTQYF
TRBV27	NA	TRBJ2-1	TRBD2	TGTGCCAGCAGTTTATTTGCGGGGGGGGGCAATGAGCAGTTCTTC	CASSLFAGGGNEQFF
TRBV30	NA	TRBJ1-5	NA	TGTGCCTGGATGGACGGACTAATTAGCAATCAGCCCCAGCATTTT	CAWMDGLISNQPQHF
TRBV2	NA	TRBJ2-7	TRBD1	TGTGCCAGCAGTGAAGATCCCAGGGGGCTCTACGAGCAGTACTTC	CASSEDPRGLYEQYF
TRBV15	NA	TRBJ2-3	NA	TGTGCCACCAGCTCAGGGCTAAGCACAGATACGCAGTATTTT	CATSSGLSTDTQYF
TRBV6-5	once	TRBJ1-5	TRBD1	TGTGCCAGTCAACAGGGGTTCTATAGCAATCAGCCCCAGCATTTT	CASQQGFYSNQPQHF
TRBV9	NA	TRBJ1-3	NA	TGTGCCAGCAGCGTATCGGGGGGAGCTGGAAACACCATATATTTT	CASSVSGGAGNTIYF